This entry describes one T cell receptor (beta chain). The CDR3 has 15 amino acids. V lost 3 bases to trimming and J lost 4 bases; unmatched junction nucleotides: 5. The germline CDR1 and CDR2 sequences are LNHNV and YYDKDF (reference sequence). The sample belongs to a study of blood T cell repertoires in COVID-19. About the research overall: Material from acute and convalescent COVID-19 was sourced from the United States, Italy and Spain. Nucleic acid was either cDNA or gDNA, and it came from T cells, B-cell-depleted T cells, or PBMCs.

In the authors' methods: Estimation of nucleated cell counts was performed using reference gene primer amplification. Profiling relied on immunoSEQ multiplex PCR, and the TCRdb table lists in-frame clones only, not all of them. That table gives V, J and clone size, and the DNA gave D and trimming. This sample has 250,000 to 300,000 clones, with around 88% found just once. The sequence derives from a middle-aged man with acute or convalescent COVID-19. Input material: peripheral blood. This sequence joins TRBV15 and TRBJ2-3; 9 bases agree with TRBD1. In DNA, the CDR3 is TGTGCCACCAGCAGGGGACAGGGAAACCCAGATACGCAGTATTTT. This gives the protein CATSRGQGNPDTQYF.